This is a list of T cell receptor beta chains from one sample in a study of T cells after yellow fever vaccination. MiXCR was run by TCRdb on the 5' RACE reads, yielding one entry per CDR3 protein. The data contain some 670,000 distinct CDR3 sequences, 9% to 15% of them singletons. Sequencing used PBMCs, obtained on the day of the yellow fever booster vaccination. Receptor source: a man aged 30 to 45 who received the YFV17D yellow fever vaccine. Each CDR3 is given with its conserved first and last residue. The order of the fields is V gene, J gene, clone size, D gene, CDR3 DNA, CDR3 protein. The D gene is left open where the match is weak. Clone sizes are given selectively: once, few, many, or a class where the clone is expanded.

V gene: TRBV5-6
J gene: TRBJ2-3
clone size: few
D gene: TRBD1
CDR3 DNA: TGTGCCAGCAGCTCGGACAGGGTTGGAGATACGCAGTATTTT
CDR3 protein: CASSSDRVGDTQYF

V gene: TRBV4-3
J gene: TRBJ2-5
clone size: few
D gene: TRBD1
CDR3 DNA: TGCGCCAGCAGCCAAGACAGGGGGTGGGGATTACAAGAGACCCAGTACTTC
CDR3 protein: CASSQDRGWGLQETQYF

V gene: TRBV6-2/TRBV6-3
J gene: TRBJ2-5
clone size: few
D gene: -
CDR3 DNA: TGTGCCAGCAGCGCCCAATGGGGGCGTCAAGAGACCCAGTACTTC
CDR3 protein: CASSAQWGRQETQYF

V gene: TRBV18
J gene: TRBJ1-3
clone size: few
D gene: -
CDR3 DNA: TGTGCCAGCTCACTTCAGGGCCCCATCTCTGGAAACACCATATATTTT
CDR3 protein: CASSLQGPISGNTIYF

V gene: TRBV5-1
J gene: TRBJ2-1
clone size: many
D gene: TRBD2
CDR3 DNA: TGCGCCAGCAGCTTCTCTAGCGGGCACAATGAGCAGTTCTTC
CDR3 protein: CASSFSSGHNEQFF

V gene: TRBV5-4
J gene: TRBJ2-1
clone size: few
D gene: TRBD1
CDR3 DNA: TGTGCCAGCAGCTCAGACGGACAGGGGCAGGGTAATGAGCAGTTCTTC
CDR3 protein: CASSSDGQGQGNEQFF

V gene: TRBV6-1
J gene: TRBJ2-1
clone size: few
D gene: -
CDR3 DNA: TGTGCCAGCTCTTGGGACGGTTACAATGAGCAGTTCTTC
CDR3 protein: CASSWDGYNEQFF

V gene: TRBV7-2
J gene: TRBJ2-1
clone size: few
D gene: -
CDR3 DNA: TGTGCCAGCAGCTTAGTAGGACGTCGCTCGAATGAGCAGTTCTTC
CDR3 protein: CASSLVGRRSNEQFF

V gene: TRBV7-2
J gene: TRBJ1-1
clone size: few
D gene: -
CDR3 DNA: TGTGCCAGCAGGTCTCTAACGCTCGAAGCTTTCTTT
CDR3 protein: CASRSLTLEAFF

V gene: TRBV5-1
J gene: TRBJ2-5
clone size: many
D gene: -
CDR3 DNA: TGCGCCAGCACCTCCGGAGGGGTCCGGGAGACCCAGTACTTC
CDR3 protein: CASTSGGVRETQYF

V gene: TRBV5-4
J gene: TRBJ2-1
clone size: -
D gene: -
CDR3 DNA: TGTGCCAGCAGCTTGGACGGACCCAGCTCCTACAATGAGCAGTTCTTC
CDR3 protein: CASSLDGPSSYNEQFF

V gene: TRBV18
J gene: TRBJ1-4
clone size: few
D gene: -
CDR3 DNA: TGTGCCAGCTCACCCCTGGGTGCGAGTGAAAAACTGTTTTTT
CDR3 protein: CASSPLGASEKLFF

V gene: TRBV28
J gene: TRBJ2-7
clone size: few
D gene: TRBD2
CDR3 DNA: TGTGCCACAGTCTCCGGGACTAGCGATTACGAGCAGTACTTC
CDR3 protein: CATVSGTSDYEQYF

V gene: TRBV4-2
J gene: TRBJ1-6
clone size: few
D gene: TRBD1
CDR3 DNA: TGTGCCAGCAGCCCGAGGGACAGGGAGGGCAGATCACCCCTCCACTTT
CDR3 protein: CASSPRDREGRSPLHF

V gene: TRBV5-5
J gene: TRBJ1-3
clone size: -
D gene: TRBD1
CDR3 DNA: TGTGCCAGCAGCGGGGGGCAGGGGGTTGACACCATATATTTT
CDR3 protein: CASSGGQGVDTIYF

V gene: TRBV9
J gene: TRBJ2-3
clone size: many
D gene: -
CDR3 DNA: TGTGCCAGCAGCGTTTGGGGGAGTGGAGATACGCAGTATTTT
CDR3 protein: CASSVWGSGDTQYF

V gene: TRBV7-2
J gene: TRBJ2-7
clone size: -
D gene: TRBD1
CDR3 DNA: TGTGCCAGCAGCTGGACAGGGCCTCCCTACGAGCAGTACTTC
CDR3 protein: CASSWTGPPYEQYF

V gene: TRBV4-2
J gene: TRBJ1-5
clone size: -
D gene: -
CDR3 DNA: TGTGCCAGCAGCCAAATAGGGGACAGCAATCAGCCCCAGCATTTT
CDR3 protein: CASSQIGDSNQPQHF

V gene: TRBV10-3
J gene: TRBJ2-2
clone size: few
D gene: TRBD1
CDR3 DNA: TGTGCCATCAGTAACCGGGACAGGGGAAACACCGGGGAGCTGTTTTTT
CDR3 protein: CAISNRDRGNTGELFF

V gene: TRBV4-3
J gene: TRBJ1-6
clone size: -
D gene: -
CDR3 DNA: TGCGCCAGCAGCCAAGATGGGCAGGGACTATTCACCCTCCACTTT
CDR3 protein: CASSQDGQGLFTLHF

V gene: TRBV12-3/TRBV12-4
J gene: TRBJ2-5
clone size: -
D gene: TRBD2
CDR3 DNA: TGTGCCAGCAGTCCTGGGACTAGCGGGAGCGGCGAGACCCAGTACTTC
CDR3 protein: CASSPGTSGSGETQYF

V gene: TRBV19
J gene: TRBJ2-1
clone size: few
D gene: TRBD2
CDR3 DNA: TGTGCCAGTAGTACCTCAGCGGGGGAGACCTACAATGAGCAGTTCTTC
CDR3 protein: CASSTSAGETYNEQFF

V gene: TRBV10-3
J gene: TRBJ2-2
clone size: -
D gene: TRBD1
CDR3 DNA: TGTGCCATCAGCCAGGGGGCGCGAAATACCGGGGAGCTGTTTTTT
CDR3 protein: CAISQGARNTGELFF

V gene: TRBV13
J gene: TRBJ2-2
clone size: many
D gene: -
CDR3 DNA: TGTGCCAGCAGTCCGGGGAACACCGGGGAGCTGTTTTTT
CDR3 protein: CASSPGNTGELFF

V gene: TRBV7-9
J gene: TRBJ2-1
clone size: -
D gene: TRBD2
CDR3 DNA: TGTGCCTGCGATAGCGGGAGCTCCTACAATGAGCAGTTCTTC
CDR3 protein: CACDSGSSYNEQFF

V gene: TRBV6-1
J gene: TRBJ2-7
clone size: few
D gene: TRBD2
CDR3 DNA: TGTGCCAGCAGTCCGGCAGCGGGGTACTGGGGGAACGAGCAGTACTTC
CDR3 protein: CASSPAAGYWGNEQYF

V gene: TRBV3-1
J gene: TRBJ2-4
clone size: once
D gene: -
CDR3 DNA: TGTGCCTGCAGCCGTGGGACGTTAGCCAAAAACATTCAGTACTTC
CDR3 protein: CACSRGTLAKNIQYF

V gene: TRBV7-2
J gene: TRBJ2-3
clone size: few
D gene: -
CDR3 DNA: TGTGCCAGCAGCTTCGGCAGGTCGGTGGGTGATACGCAGTATTTT
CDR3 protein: CASSFGRSVGDTQYF

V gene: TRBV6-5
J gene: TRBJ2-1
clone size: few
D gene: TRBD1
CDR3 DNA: TGTGCCAGCAGTTCCGGGACAGTTGGGGCCAATGAGCAGTTCTTC
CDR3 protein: CASSSGTVGANEQFF

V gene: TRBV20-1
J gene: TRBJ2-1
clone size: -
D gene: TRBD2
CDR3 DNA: TGCAGTGCCGGAGGGACTAGCGGTTCTTACAATGAGCAGTTCTTC
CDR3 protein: CSAGGTSGSYNEQFF

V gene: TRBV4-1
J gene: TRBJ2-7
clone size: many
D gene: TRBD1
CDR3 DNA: TGCGCCAGCAGCAACCGGGACAGGGGTGAAGAGCAGTACTTC
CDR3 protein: CASSNRDRGEEQYF

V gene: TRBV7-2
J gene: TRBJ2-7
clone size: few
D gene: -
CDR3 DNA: TGTGCCAGCAGCTCAGACAGCTCCCGCTACGAGCAGTACTTC
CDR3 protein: CASSSDSSRYEQYF

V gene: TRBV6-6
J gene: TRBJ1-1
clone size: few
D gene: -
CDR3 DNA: TGTGCCAGCGCAAGCCGAATGGGAACAGAAGCTTTCTTT
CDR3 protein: CASASRMGTEAFF

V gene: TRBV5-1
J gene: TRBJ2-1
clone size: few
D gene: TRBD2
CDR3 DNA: TGCGCCAGCAGCCCTGGCGGGACTAGTGGGAGTGAGCAGTTCTTC
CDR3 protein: CASSPGGTSGSEQFF

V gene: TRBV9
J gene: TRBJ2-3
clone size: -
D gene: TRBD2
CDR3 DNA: TGTGCCAGCAGCGTAGTAGCTAGCGGGGGCACAGATACGCAGTATTTT
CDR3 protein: CASSVVASGGTDTQYF

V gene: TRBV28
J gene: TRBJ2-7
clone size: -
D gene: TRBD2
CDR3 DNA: TGTGCCAGCAGTTTGGTGATAGCGGGAGTGGGGGAGCAGTACTTC
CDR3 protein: CASSLVIAGVGEQYF

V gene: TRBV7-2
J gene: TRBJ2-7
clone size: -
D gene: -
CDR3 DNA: TGTGCCAGCAGCTTAAGTGGGAGCAGTACGGAGCAGTACTTC
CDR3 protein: CASSLSGSSTEQYF

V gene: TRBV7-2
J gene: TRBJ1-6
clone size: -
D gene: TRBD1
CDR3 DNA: TGTGCCAGCAGCCCCGGACAGGGGCGTTATTCACCCCTCCACTTT
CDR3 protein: CASSPGQGRYSPLHF

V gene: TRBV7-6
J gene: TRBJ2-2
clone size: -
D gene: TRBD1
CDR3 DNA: TGTGCCAGCAGCCGGGGACAGCCGAACACCGGGGAGCTGTTTTTT
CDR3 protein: CASSRGQPNTGELFF

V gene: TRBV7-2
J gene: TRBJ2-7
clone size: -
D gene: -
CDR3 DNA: TGTGCCAGCAGCTTATACAGGCTCGGGACCTACGAGCAGTACTTC
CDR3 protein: CASSLYRLGTYEQYF

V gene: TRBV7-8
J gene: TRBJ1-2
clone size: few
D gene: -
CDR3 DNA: TGTGCCAGCAGCCCTACGGCCGCTAACTATGGCTACACCTTC
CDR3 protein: CASSPTAANYGYTF

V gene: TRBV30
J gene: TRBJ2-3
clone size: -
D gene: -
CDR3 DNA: TGTGCCTGGGCGCCTTCTCTCGCGCAGTATTTT
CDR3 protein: CAWAPSLAQYF

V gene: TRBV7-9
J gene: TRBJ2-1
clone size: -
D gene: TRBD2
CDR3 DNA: TGTGCCAGCAGCTCACCACGAACACTAGCGCCCAATGAGCAGTTCTTC
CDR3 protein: CASSSPRTLAPNEQFF

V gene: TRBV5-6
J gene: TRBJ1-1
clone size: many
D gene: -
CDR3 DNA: TGTGCCAGCAGCTATGGCAGGGGCAGGTCTGAAGCTTTCTTT
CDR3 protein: CASSYGRGRSEAFF

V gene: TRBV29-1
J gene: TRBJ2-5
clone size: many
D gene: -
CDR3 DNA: TGCAGCGTTGGTCGAGGGGCCCAAGAGACCCAGTACTTC
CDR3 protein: CSVGRGAQETQYF

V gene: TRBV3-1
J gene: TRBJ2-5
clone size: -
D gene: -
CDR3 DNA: TGTGCCAGCAGCCAAGGGGCAAGAACCCGAGAGACCCAGTACTTC
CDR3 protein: CASSQGARTRETQYF

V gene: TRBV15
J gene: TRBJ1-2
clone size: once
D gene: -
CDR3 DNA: TGTGCCACCAGCAGAGCCGGGGCAAGCTATGGCTACACCTTC
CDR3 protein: CATSRAGASYGYTF

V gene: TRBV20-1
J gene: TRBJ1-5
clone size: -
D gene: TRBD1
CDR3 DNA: TGCAGTGCTAGGAGGGACAGGCCATATCAGCCCCAGCATTTT
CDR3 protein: CSARRDRPYQPQHF

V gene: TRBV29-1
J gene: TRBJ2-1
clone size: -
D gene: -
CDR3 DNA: TGCAGCGTGCAGGGCGGCAATGAGCAGTTCTTC
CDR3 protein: CSVQGGNEQFF

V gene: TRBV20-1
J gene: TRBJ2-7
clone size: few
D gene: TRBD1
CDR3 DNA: TGCAGTGCTACCCCCGGGACAGGGTTGGCCGTCTACGAGCAGTACTTC
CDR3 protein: CSATPGTGLAVYEQYF

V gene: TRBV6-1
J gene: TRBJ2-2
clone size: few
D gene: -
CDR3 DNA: TGTGCCAGCAGTCAAACTCGGGGGTCACCCGGGGAGCTGTTTTTT
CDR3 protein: CASSQTRGSPGELFF

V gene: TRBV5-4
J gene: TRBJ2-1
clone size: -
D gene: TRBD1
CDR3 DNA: TGTGCCAGCAACCCGACAGGGGCGAATGAGCAGTTCTTC
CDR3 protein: CASNPTGANEQFF

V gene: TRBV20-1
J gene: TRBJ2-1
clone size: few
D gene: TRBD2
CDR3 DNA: TGCAGTGCTAGAGATCATGTTGGCGGGAGTGGCAATGAGCAGTTCTTC
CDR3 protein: CSARDHVGGSGNEQFF

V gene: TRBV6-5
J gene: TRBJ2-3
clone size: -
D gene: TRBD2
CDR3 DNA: TGTGCCAGCAGTTACTCCCCCAGCGGGGACACAGATACGCAGTATTTT
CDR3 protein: CASSYSPSGDTDTQYF

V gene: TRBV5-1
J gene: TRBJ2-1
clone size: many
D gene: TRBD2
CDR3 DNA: TGCGCCAGCAGTCCAACTAGCGGGGCCTACAATGAGCAGTTCTTC
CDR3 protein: CASSPTSGAYNEQFF

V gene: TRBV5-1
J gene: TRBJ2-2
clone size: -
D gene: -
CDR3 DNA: TGCGCCAGCAAACACCCGATCGGATACACCGGGGAGCTGTTTTTT
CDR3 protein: CASKHPIGYTGELFF

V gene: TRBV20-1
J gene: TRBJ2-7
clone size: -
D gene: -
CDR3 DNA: TGCAGTGCTAGATCAGGAGGGGAGTACGAGCAGTACTTC
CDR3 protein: CSARSGGEYEQYF